This T cell receptor beta chain derives from a study of T-cell reconstitution after alpha-beta-depleted transplantation in children. Study-wide findings and caveats: Several hundred expanded graft clones reportedly gave rise to the alpha-beta T cells present about two months after transplant. When one year had passed after transplant, most T-cell counts and diversity came from newly produced T cells. The study traced high day-60 TCRbeta diversity in some patients to surviving recipient T cells and thymic progenitors.

A few counts support this clonotype. Its target is not known. Molecular barcoding with unique molecular identifiers was used for the TCRbeta library. One entry per CDR3 protein, called by TCRdb with MiXCR from the PCR reads. The sample records just over 950,000 distinct CDR3 sequences, 25% to 30% being singletons. Germline V lookup: CDR1 SQVTM, CDR2 ANQGSEA. This CDR3 is built from 14 residues. The sequencing used PBMCs, mostly from graft donor cells, collected 360 days after TCRalphabeta/CD19-depleted stem cell transplant. This sequence originates from a boy younger than two who had a stem cell transplant for SCID, so the T cells may come from the graft donor. The gene calls are TRBV29-1 and TRBJ2-2; 8 bases match TRBD2. The CDR3 here is CSGRGRTGTGELFF. The CDR3 DNA is TGCTCCGGGAGGGGGAGAACAGGGACCGGGGAGCTGTTTTTT.